Listed below are T cell receptor beta chains from one sample, sequenced in a study of beta chain features in type 1 diabetes. Assay used: immunoSEQ multiplex PCR; TCRdb lists only in-frame clones, some missing. The sample lists about 160,000 clones; around 7.8% were seen once. Sequencing input: central memory CD4+ T cells from blood. The receptors were gathered from a woman in her thirties or forties with type 1 diabetes. The CDR3 runs from the conserved cysteine through the conserved F or W. The D gene is left open where the match is weak. The size of a clone is reported for some rows only, either as once, few or many, or as a class for expanded clones.

d_gene	v_gene	j_gene	abundance	CDR3nt	CDR3aa
.	TRBV28	TRBJ1-1	few	TGTGCCAGCAGCCTTTCTTACACTGAAGCTTTCTTT	CASSLSYTEAFF
TRBD2	TRBV2	TRBJ2-1	few	TGTGCCACCCACGCAGGGACTAGCGGGAGGAGCGAGCAGTTCTTC	CATHAGTSGRSEQFF
.	TRBV4-2	TRBJ2-3	.	TGTGCCAGCAGCCAAGGAGTTTTGGGCGCAGATACGCAGTATTTT	CASSQGVLGADTQYF
.	TRBV11-2	TRBJ2-3	few	TGTGCCAGCAGCCCGGCCCAACGACAGAGCACAGATACGCAGTATTTT	CASSPAQRQSTDTQYF
TRBD2	TRBV18	TRBJ2-7	.	TGTGCCAGCTCACCACGGGAGGGCCCCTCCTACGAGCAGTACTTC	CASSPREGPSYEQYF
.	TRBV2	TRBJ2-3	.	TGTGCCAGCGGCGGGAATCCCACAGATACGCAGTATTTT	CASGGNPTDTQYF
.	TRBV7-8	TRBJ1-4	few	TGTGCCAGCAGCTTAGACACAGGTTCGAGTGAAAAACTGTTTTTT	CASSLDTGSSEKLFF
.	TRBV7-3	TRBJ1-1	.	TGTGCCAGCAGCCCGAGGAGGGTCGACACTGAAGCTTTCTTT	CASSPRRVDTEAFF
TRBD1	TRBV28	TRBJ1-2	.	TGTGCCAGCAGTTTAAACAGGGGAATAGGCTATGGCTACACCTTC	CASSLNRGIGYGYTF
TRBD1	TRBV6-1	TRBJ1-2	.	TGTGCCAGCAGTGCCAGGGAAGGGGGCGCAGGCTATGGCTACACCTTC	CASSAREGGAGYGYTF
TRBD2	TRBV27	TRBJ2-7	few	TGTGCCAGCAGTCGACTAGCGGGATTCTACGAGCAGTACTTC	CASSRLAGFYEQYF
.	TRBV20-1	TRBJ1-2	few	TGCAGTGCTGCAGGGGTCAATGGCTACACCTTC	CSAAGVNGYTF
TRBD1	TRBV10-3	TRBJ1-1	few	TGTGCCATCAGCTTCGGACAGGGAGACACTGAAGCTTTCTTT	CAISFGQGDTEAFF
TRBD2	TRBV6-6	TRBJ2-1	.	TGTGCCAGCAGTTCCCGCGGGAGGGGGGACAATGAGCAGTTCTTC	CASSSRGRGDNEQFF
.	TRBV6-5	TRBJ1-2	few	TGTGCCAGCAGTCGCTCAGGGCAGAGCTATGGCTACACCTTC	CASSRSGQSYGYTF
.	TRBV5-4	TRBJ2-3	.	TGTGCCAGCAGCTTAAACACAGGGCCGGATACGCAGTATTTT	CASSLNTGPDTQYF